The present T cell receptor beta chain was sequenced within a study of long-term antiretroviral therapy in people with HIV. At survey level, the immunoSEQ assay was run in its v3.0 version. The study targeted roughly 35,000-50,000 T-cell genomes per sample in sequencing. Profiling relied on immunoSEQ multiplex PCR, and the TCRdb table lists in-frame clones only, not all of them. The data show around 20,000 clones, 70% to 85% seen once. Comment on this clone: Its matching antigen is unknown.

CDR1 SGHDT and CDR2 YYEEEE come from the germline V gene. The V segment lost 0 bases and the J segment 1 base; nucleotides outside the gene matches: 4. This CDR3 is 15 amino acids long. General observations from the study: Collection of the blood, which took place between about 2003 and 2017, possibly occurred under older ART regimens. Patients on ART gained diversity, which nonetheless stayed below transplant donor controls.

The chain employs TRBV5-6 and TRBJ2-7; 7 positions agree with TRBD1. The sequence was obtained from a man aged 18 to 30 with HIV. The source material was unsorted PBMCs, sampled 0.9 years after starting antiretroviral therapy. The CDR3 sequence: CASSLAGTVSYEQYV. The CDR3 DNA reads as TGTGCCAGCAGCTTGGCCGGGACAGTGTCCTACGAGCAGTACGTC.